This T cell receptor (beta chain) was captured by sequencing in a study of blood T cell repertoires in COVID-19. V was shortened by 8 bases and J by 2 bases, with 19 bases between the two germline ends. This CDR3 comprises 15 residues. Germline V CDR1 and CDR2: MDHEN, SYDVKM. The assay was immunoSEQ multiplex PCR, and TCRdb's table has in-frame clones only and misses some. This sample yields 150,000 to 200,000 clones, of which 87% are seen a single time; around 12% belongs to the top ten. This clonotype was obtained from a woman between 65 and 79 years old with COVID-19, enrolled during active disease. The V call is TRBV28, the J call TRBJ2-7; D may be TRBD1 (5 bases). The sample taken for sequencing was peripheral blood. The chain's CDR3 is CASSATATIAYEQYF. In DNA form, the CDR3 reads TGTGCCAGCTCTGCGACAGCCACGATTGCCTACGAGCAGTACTTC.